Described below is a single T cell receptor beta chain sequence and its context. The data were taken from a study of blood T cells in healthy people across ages. Through a sample-barcoded 5' primer and a J-beta primer mix, a second PCR was run for roughly 7 to 12 cycles. MiXCR, applied by TCRdb to the 5' RACE reads, yields one record per CDR3 protein. The data show fewer than 800,000 distinct CDR3 sequences, with 32% seen just once and about 16% held by the top ten. The junction had 9 bases not matched to a gene; V was cut back by 4 bases and J by 0 bases. The CDR3 covers 16 residues. The germline V gene has CDR1 SGHRS and CDR2 YFSETQ.

The receptor was isolated from a woman aged 80 or older in good health. Sample: blood. This sequence joins TRBV5-1 and TRBJ1-1; TRBD1 matches at 7 bases. The CDR3 sequence is CASSPGQMMMNTEAFF. CDR3 sequence (DNA): TGCGCCAGCAGCCCGGGACAGATGATGATGAACACTGAAGCTTTCTTT.